This T cell receptor (beta chain) appears in the sequencing data of a study of T cells in Graves' hyperthyroidism and ophthalmopathy (dated by TCRdb to the late 2010s). About the investigation overall: To identify TCR V-J signatures that set the groups apart, the researchers used a discovery cohort of 100 patients, made up of 40 to 45 with Graves' ophthalmopathy and about 60 with stable Graves' hyperthyroidism. An independent validation cohort of under 20 hyperthyroidism patients and approximately 16 patients who later progressed to ophthalmopathy tested prospective prediction of ophthalmopathy. The approximately 95 discovery patients were divided at random into training and test sets in a 7:3 ratio. Thyroid tissue and blood T-cell repertoires from about six Graves' hyperthyroidism patients were also compared in the study. After blood sampling, hyperthyroidism patients were treated with methimazole at a starting dose of 30 mg daily, and ophthalmopathy patients were treated with high-dose intravenous methylprednisolone. The paper describes TCR Vbeta CDR3 sequencing of 120 to 150 peripheral blood samples, made up of approximately 40 ophthalmopathy patients, around 78 hyperthyroidism patients and 17 progressor patients.

The TCR beta CDR3 regions were amplified from the RNA transcripts. For the first round of RT-PCR on the TCR CDR3, the HTBI primer set was used together with the Qiagen OneStep RT-PCR kit. The libraries were constructed in a second round of multiplex PCR and then size-selected and purified. Paired-end sequencing of the libraries was performed with 100 bp reads on an Illumina HiSeq2000. The published analysis was carried out like this. SOAPnuke was used to process the raw data, throwing out any read that contained adapters or uncalled bases, had a mean Phred below 15, or lacked an exact constant-primer or identifier match. High-quality paired reads were merged with COPE v1.2.5, and unique nucleotide sequences were defined as clonotypes. MiTCR v1.1 was used to align the clonotypes against IMGT TRBV, TRBD and TRBJ reference segments. The analysis included only V-J combinations with a frequency above 0.0001, which together covered about 99% of the repertoires. The TCS score was defined as F50 (clonal expansion) divided by E x V (chaos), with BLOSUM62-based TCRdist calculated between CDR3 peptides within each V-J. Welch's t-statistics and random forest reduced 514 V-J features to about 12, which were used in a naive Bayes classifier (R e1071). The Morisita-Horn index was used to measure how similar the thyroid and blood repertoires were. TCRdb's own reprocessing of the public reads used fastp at Q25 and MiXCR and kept productive beta chains. Identical CDR3 proteins give one entry, which carries the most common genes and DNA. The V and J calls were determined by TCRdb, not by the authors. A total of more than 550,000 distinct CDR3 sequences appear in this sample, over 40% of them only once. The top ten hold less than 9% of the sample.

Reading the germline V gene gives CDR1 SQVTM and CDR2 ANQGSEA. The germline ends are 8 bases apart after V is trimmed by 5 bases and J by 1 base. The CDR3 covers 12 residues, taking in both the cysteine and the phenylalanine. Just the 36-base CDR3 DNA is kept, in frame starting at base 1. Broad study findings and their caveats: Most expanded thyroid clonotypes (frequency above 0.001) were also detected in blood, a finding suggesting that blood repertoires may reflect thyroid immune responses. In validation, the model predicted progression to ophthalmopathy a median of about 6 months before onset, with 70% to 71% sensitivity and almost 75% specificity. A model built on a 13 V-J signature distinguished ophthalmopathy from stable hyperthyroidism, reaching about 89% sensitivity and about 81% specificity in cross-validation and 80%/75% in testing. Sample size was not statistically predetermined, and blinding of investigators to group allocation was not performed.

This clonotype turned up a few times. This clone's antigen is unknown. The record has no base qualities; no much larger clone is one base away. Any patient with an uncontrolled infection, another autoimmune disease, pregnancy or lactation was excluded. Diagnoses were based on clinical symptoms, serum thyroxine and TRAb, thyroid ultrasound and orbital computed tomography. Total RNA was extracted using Trizol reagent, and RNA quality was assessed on an Agilent 2100 Bioanalyzer. The source of this sequence is an adult man with Graves' disease, either hyperthyroidism or ophthalmopathy (not recorded which). The chain was built from TRBV29-1 and TRBJ1-1; possibly the D gene is TRBD1, per 5 matching bases. Input material: peripheral blood or thyroid tissue (not recorded which). The CDR3 region has the sequence CSVRGPNTEAFF. The DNA is TGCAGCGTTAGGGGTCCGAACACTGAAGCTTTCTTT.